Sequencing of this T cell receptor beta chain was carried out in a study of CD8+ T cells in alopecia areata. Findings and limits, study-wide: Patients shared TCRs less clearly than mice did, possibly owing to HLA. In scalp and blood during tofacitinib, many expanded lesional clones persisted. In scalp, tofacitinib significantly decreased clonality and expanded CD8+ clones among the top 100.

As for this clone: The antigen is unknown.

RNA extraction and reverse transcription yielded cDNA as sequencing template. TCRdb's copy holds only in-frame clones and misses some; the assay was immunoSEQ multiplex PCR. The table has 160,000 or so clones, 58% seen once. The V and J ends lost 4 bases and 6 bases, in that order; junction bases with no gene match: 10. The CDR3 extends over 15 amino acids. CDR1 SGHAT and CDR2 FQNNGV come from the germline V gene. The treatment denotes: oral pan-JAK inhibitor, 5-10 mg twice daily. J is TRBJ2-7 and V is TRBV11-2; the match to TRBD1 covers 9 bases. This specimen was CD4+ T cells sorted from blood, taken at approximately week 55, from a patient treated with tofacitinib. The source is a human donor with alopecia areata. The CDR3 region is CASSYAGTGKVEQYF. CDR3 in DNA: TGTGCCAGCAGCTACGCCGGGACAGGGAAAGTCGAGCAGTACTTC.